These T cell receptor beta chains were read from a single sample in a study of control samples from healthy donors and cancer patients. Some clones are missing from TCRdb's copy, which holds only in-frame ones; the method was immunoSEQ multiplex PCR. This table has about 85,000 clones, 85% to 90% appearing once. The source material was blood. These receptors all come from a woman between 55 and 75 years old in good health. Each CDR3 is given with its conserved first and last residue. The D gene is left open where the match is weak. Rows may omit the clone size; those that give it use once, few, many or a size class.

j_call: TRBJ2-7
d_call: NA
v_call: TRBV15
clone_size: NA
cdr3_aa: CATSSPGAYEQYF
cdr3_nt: TGTGCCACCAGCAGCCCGGGGGCCTACGAGCAGTACTTC

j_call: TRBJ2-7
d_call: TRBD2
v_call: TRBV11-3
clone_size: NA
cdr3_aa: CASSPLSGGYYEQYF
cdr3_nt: TGTGCCAGCAGCCCGCTTAGCGGGGGGTACTACGAGCAGTACTTC

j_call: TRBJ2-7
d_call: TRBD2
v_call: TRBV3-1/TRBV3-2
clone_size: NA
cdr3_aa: CASSSFRSGGPDEQYF
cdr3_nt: TGTGCCAGCAGCTCTTTTAGAAGCGGGGGGCCAGACGAGCAGTACTTC

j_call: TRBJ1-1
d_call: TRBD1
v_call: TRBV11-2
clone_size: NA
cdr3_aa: CASSPGGGRRYEAFF
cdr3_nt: TGTGCCAGCAGCCCAGGGGGGGGACGGAGATATGAAGCTTTCTTT

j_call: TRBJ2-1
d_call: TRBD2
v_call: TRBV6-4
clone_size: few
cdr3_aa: CASSDLAGGSYEQFF
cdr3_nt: TGTGCCAGCAGCGATCTAGCGGGAGGAAGCTATGAGCAGTTCTTC

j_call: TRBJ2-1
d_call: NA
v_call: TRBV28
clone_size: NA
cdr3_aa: CASSTVYNEQFF
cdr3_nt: TGTGCCAGCAGCACAGTCTACAATGAGCAGTTCTTC

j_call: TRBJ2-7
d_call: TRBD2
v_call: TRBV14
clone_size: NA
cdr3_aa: CASSQDGGGYEQYF
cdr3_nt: TGTGCCAGCAGCCAAGATGGGGGGGGATACGAGCAGTACTTC

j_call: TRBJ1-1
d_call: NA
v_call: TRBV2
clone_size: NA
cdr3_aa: CASSEDSMNTEAFF
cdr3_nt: TGTGCCAGCAGTGAAGATTCCATGAACACTGAAGCTTTCTTT

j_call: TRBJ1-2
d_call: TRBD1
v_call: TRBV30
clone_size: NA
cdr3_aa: CAWTWDRAYGYTF
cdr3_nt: TGTGCCTGGACATGGGACAGGGCCTATGGCTACACCTTC

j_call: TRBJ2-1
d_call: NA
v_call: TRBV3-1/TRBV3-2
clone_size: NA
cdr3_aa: CASSQAFRDTSNNEQFF
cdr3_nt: TGTGCCAGCAGCCAAGCTTTCCGGGACACCAGCAACAATGAGCAGTTCTTC

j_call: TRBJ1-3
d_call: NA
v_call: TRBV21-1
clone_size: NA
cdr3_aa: CASSFSGNTIYF
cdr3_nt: TGTGCCAGCAGTTTTTCTGGAAACACCATATATTTT

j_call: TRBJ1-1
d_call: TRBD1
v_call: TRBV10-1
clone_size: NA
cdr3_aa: CASSELTGFYGLDTEAFF
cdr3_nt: TGCGCCAGCAGTGAGCTGACAGGGTTTTACGGTCTGGACACTGAAGCTTTCTTT

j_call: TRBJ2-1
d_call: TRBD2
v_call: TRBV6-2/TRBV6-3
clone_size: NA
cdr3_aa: CASSSLRTSGTYNEQFF
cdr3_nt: TGTGCCAGCAGTTCTCTTAGGACTAGCGGGACCTACAATGAGCAGTTCTTC

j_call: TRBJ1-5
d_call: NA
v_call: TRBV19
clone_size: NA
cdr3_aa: CASSIALGGNQPQHF
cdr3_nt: TGTGCCAGTAGTATAGCCCTGGGAGGCAATCAGCCCCAGCATTTT

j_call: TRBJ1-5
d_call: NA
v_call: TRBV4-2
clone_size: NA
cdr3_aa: CASSQDPYSNQPQHF
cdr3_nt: TGTGCCAGCAGCCAAGACCCGTATAGCAATCAGCCCCAGCATTTT

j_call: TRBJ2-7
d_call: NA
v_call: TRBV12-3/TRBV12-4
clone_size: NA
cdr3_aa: CASSLGVRGQYF
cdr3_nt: TGTGCCAGCAGTTTAGGGGTGCGTGGGCAGTACTTC

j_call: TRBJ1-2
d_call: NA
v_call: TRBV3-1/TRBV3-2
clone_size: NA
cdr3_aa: CASSQDSRGYTF
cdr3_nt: TGTGCCAGCAGCCAAGATAGCCGGGGCTACACCTTC

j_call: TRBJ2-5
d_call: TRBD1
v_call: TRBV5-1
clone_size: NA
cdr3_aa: CASSLQGAQETQYF
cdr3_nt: TGCGCCAGCAGCCTACAGGGGGCCCAAGAGACCCAGTACTTC

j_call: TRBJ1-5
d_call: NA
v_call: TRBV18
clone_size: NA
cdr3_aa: CASSPTGNQPQHF
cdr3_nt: TGTGCCAGCTCACCGACGGGGAATCAGCCCCAGCATTTT

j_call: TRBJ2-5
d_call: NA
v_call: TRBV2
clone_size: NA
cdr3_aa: CASTPTRNQETQYF
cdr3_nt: TGTGCCAGCACTCCCACCCGAAACCAAGAGACCCAGTACTTC

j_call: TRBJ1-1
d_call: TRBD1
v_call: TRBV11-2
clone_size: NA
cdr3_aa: CASSYRQGGTEAFF
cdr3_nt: TGTGCCAGCAGCTACCGACAGGGAGGCACTGAAGCTTTCTTT

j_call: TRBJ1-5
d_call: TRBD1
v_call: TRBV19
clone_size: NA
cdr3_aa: CASSPPPGQGYQPQHF
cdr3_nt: TGTGCCAGTAGTCCCCCCCCGGGACAGGGGTATCAGCCCCAGCATTTT

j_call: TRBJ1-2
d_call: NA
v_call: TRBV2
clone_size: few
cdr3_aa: CASSQTAAYGYTF
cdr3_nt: TGTGCCAGCAGTCAGACTGCAGCCTATGGCTACACCTTC

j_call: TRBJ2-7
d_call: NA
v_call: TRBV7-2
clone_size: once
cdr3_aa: CASNVLGGREQYF
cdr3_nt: TGTGCCAGCAACGTCCTGGGGGGGCGAGAGCAGTACTTC